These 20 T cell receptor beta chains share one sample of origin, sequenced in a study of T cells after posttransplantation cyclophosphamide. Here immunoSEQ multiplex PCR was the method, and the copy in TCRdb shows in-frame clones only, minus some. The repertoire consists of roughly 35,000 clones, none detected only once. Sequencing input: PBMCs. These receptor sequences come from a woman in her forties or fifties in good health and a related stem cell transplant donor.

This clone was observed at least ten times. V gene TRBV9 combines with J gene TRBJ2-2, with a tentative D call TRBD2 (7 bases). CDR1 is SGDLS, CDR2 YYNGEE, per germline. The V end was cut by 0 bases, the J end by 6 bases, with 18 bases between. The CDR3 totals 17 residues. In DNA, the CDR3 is TGTGCCAGCAGCGTAGCTGTAGGGGGGGCGCGGGCCGGGGAGCTGTTTTTT. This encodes CASSVAVGGARAGELFF.

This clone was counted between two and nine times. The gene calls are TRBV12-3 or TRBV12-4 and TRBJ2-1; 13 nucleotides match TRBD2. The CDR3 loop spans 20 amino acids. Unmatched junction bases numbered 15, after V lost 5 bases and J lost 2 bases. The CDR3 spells CASSPTPGTSGTVAYNEQFF. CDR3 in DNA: TGTGCCAGCAGTCCAACCCCCGGGACTAGCGGGACGGTCGCCTACAATGAGCAGTTCTTC.

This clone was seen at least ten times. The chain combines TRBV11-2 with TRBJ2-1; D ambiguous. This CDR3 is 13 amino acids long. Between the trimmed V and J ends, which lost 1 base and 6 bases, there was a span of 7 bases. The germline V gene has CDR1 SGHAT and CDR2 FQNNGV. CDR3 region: CASSLGASNEQFF. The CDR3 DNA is TGTGCCAGCAGCTTAGGAGCTTCCAATGAGCAGTTCTTC.

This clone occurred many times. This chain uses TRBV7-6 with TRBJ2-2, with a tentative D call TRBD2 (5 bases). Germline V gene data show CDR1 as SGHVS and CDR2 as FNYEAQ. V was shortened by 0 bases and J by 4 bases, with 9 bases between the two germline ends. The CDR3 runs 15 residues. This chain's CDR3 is CASSLASVGTGELFF. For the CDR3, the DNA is TGTGCCAGCAGCTTAGCTAGCGTGGGCACCGGGGAGCTGTTTTTT.

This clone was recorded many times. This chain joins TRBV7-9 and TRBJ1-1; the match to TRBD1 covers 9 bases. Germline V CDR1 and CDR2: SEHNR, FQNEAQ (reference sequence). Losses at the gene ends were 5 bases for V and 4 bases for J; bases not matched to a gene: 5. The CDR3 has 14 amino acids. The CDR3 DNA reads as TGTGCCAGCAGCCCAGGGGACAGGGCCACTGAAGCTTTCTTT. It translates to CASSPGDRATEAFF.

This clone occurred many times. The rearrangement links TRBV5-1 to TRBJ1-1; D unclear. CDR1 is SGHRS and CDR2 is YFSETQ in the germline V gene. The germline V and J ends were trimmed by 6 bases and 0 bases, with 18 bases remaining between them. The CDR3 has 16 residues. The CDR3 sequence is CASKQLTLNLNTEAFF. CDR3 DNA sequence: TGCGCCAGCAAGCAATTAACTTTAAACCTGAACACTGAAGCTTTCTTT.

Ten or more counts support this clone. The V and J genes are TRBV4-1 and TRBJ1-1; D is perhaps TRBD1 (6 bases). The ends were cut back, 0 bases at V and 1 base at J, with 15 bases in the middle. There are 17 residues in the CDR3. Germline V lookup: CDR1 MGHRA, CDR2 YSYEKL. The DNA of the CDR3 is TGCGCCAGCAGCCAAGAGCCCCGTGACAGGTGGAACACTGAAGCTTTCTTT. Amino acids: CASSQEPRDRWNTEAFF.

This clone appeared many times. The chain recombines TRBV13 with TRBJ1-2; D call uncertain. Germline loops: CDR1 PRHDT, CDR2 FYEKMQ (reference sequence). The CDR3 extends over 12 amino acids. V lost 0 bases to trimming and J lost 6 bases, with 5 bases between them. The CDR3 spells CASSLGGNGYTF. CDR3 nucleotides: TGTGCCAGCAGCTTAGGGGGCAATGGCTACACCTTC.

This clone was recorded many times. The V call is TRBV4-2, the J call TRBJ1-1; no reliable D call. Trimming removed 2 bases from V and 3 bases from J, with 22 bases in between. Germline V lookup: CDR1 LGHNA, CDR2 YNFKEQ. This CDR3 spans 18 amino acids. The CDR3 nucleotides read TGTGCCAGCAGCCAAACGGCGGCGGTAGGAAGAGGCGACACTGAAGCTTTCTTT. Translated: CASSQTAAVGRGDTEAFF.

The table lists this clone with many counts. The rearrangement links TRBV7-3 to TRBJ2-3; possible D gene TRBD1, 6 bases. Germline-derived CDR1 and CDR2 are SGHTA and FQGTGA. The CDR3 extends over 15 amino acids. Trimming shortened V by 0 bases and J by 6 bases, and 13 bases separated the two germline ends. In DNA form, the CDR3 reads TGTGCCAGCAGCTTAACCGGGACATCCGGGGATACGCAGTATTTT. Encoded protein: CASSLTGTSGDTQYF.

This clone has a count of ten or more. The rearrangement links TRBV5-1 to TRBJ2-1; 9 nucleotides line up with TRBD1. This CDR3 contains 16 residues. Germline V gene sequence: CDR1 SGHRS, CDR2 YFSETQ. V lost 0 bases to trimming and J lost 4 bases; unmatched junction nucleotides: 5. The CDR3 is CASSLGTGERYNEQFF. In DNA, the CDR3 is TGCGCCAGCAGCTTGGGGACAGGGGAAAGGTACAATGAGCAGTTCTTC.

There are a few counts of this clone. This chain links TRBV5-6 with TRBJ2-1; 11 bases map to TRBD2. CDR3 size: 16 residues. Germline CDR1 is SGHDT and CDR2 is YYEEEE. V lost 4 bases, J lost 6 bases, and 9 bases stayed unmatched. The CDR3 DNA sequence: TGTGCCAGCAGCCTCGGGACTAGCGGAAAGGGCAATGAGCAGTTCTTC. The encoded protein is CASSLGTSGKGNEQFF.

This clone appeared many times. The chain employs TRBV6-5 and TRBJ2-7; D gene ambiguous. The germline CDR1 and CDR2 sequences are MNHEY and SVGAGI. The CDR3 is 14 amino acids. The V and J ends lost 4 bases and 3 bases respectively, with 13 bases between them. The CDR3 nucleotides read TGTGCCAGCAGTTCCCCCTTCTATAGCTACGAGCAGTACTTC. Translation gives CASSSPFYSYEQYF.

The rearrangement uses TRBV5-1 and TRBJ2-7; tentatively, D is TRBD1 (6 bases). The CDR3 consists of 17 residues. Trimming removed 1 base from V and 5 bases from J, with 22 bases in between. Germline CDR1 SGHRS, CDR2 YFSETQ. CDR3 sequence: CASSLPGFNRALDEQYF. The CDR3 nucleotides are TGCGCCAGCAGCTTGCCCGGATTTAACAGGGCACTCGACGAGCAGTACTTC.

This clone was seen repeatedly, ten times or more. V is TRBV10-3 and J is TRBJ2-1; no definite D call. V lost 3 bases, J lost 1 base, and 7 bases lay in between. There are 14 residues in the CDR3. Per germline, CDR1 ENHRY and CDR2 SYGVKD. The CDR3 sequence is CAISELPSYNEQFF. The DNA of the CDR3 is TGTGCCATCAGTGAACTACCGTCCTACAATGAGCAGTTCTTC.

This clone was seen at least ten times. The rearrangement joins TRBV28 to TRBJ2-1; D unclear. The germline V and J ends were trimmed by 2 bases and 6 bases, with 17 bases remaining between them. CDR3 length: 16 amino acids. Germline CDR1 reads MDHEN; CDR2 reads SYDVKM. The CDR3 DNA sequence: TGTGCCAGCAGTTTAAGGCTAGTCCCCCCACCCAATGAGCAGTTCTTC. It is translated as CASSLRLVPPPNEQFF.

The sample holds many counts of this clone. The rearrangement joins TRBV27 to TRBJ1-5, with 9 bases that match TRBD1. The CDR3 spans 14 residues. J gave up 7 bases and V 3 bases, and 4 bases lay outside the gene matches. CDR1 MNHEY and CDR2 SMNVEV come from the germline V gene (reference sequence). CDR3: CASSLTGGGQPQHF. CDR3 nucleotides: TGTGCCAGCAGTTTGACAGGGGGGGGGCAGCCCCAGCATTTT.

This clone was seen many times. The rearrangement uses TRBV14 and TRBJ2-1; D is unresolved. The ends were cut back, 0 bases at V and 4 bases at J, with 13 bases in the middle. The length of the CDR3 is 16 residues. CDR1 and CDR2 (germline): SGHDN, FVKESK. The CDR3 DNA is TGTGCCAGCAGCCAAGAGGGCTCACCCCTATACAATGAGCAGTTCTTC. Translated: CASSQEGSPLYNEQFF.

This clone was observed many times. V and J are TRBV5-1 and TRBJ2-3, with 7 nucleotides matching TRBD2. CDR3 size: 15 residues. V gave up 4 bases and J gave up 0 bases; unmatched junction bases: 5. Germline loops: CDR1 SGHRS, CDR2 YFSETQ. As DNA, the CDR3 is TGCGCCAGCAGCGCCGGGACTACCAGCACAGATACGCAGTATTTT. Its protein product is CASSAGTTSTDTQYF.

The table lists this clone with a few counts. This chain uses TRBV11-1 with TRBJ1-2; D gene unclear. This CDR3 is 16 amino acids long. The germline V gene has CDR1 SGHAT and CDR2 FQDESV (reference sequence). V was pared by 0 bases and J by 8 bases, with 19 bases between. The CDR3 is CASSLAGTDPKGGYTF. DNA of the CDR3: TGTGCCAGCAGCTTAGCGGGTACCGACCCAAAAGGGGGCTACACCTTC.